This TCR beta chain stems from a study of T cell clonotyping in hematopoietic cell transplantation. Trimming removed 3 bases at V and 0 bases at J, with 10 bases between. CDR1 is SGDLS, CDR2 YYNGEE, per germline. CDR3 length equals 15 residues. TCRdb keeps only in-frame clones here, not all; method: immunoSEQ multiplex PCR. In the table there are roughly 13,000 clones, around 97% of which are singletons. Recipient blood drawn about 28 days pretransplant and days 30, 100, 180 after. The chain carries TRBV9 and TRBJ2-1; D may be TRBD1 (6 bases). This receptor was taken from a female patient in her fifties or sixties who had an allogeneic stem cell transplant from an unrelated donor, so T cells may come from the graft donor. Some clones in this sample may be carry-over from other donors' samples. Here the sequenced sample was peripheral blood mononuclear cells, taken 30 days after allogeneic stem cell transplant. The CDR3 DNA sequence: TGTGCCAGCAGCGGACAGGAGAGCTCCTACAATGAGCAGTTCTTC. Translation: CASSGQESSYNEQFF. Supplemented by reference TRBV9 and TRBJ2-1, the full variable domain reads DSGVTQTPKHLITATGQRVTLRCSPRSGDLSVYWYQQSLDQGLQFLIQYYNGEERAKGNILERFSAQQFPDLHSELNLSSLELGDSALYFCASSGQESSYNEQFFGPGTRLTVL.